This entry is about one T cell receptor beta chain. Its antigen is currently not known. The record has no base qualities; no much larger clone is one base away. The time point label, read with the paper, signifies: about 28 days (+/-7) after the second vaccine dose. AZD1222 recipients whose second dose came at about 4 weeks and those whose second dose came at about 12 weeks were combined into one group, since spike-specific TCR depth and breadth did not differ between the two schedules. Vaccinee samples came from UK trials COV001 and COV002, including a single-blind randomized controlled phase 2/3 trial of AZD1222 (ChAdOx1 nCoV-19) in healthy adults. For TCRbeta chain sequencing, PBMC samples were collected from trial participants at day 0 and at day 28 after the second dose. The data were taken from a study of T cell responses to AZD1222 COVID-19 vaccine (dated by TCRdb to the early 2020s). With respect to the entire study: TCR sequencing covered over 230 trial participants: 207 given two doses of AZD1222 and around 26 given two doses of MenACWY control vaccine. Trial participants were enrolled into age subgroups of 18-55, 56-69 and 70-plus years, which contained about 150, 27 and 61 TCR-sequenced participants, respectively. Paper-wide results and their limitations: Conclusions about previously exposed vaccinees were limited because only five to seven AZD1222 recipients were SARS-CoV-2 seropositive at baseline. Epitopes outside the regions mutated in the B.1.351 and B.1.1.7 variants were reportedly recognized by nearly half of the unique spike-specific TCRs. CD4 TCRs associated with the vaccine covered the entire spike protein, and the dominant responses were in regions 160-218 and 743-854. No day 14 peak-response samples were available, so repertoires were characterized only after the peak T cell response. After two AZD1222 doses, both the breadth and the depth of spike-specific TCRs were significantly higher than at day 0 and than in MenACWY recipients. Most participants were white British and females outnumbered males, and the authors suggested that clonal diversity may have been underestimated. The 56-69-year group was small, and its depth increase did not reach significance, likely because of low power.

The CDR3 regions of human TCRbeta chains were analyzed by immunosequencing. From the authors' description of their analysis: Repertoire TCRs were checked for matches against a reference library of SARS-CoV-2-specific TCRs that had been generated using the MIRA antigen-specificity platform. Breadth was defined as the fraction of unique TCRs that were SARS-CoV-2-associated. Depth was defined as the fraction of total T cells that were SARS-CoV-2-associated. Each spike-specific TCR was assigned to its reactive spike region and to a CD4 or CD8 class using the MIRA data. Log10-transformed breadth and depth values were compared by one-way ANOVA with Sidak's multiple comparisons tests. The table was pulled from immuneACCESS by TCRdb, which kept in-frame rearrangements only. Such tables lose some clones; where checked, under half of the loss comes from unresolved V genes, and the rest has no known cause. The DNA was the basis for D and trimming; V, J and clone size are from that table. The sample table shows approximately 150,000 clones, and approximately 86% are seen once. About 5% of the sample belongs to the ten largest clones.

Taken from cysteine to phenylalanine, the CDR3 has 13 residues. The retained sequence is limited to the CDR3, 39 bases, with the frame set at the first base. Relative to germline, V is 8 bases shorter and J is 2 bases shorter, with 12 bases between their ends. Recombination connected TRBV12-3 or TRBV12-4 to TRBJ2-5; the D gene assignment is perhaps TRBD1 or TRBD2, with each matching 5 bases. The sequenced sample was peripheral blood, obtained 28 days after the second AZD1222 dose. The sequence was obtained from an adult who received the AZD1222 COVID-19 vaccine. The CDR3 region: CASPRGRQETQYF. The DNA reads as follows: TGTGCCAGCCCTAGGGGACGGCAAGAGACCCAGTACTTC.